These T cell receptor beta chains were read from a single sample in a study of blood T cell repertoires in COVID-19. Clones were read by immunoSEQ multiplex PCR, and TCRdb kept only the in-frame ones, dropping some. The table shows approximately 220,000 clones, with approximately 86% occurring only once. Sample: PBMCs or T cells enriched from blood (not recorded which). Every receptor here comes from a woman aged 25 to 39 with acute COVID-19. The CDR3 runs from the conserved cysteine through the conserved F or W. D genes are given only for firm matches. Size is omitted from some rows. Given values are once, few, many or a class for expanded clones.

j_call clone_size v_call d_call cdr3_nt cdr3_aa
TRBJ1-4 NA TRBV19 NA TGTGCCAGTAGCAAGGGGAAAACTAATGAAAAACTGTTTTTT CASSKGKTNEKLFF
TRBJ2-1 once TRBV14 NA TGTGCCAGTGAGGGGGCGGGATTCCCCAATGAGCAGTTCTTC CASEGAGFPNEQFF
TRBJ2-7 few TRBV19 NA TGTGCCAGTAGTATAGAAGGCGGGGATTACGAGCAGTACTTC CASSIEGGDYEQYF
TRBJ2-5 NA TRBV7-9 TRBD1 TGTGCCAGCAGCGTATACCGGGACAGGGGCCAAGAGACCCAGTACTTC CASSVYRDRGQETQYF
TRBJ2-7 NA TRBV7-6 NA TGTGCCAGCAGCTTAGCGGAAGGGGTCTCCTACGAGCAGTACTTC CASSLAEGVSYEQYF
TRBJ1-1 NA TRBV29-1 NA TGCAGCGTTGAGACGGCCCGGGACACTGAAGCTTTCTTT CSVETARDTEAFF
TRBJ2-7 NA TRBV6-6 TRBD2 TGTGCCAGCAGTCCCAGCGGGGCTACCTACGAGCAGTACTTC CASSPSGATYEQYF
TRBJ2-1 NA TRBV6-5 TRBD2 TGTGCCAGCAGTTATTTACCGGGGGGGGACAATGAGCAGTTCTTC CASSYLPGGDNEQFF
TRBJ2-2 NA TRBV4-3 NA TGCGCCAGCAGCCACTTCAACAGGGACCGGGAGCTGTTTTTT CASSHFNRDRELFF
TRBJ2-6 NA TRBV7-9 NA TGTGCCAGCAGCTCAGGGGTACAGGGGGCCAACGTCCTGACTTTC CASSSGVQGANVLTF
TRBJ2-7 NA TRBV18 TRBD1 TGTGCCAGCTCCCTTAGCGGACAGGGGATTGTCTACGAGCAGTACTTC CASSLSGQGIVYEQYF
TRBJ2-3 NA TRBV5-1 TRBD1 TGCGCCAGCAGCTTGGTTGCAGGGGGCGATTTGGGTACGCAGTATTTT CASSLVAGGDLGTQYF
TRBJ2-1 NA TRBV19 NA TGTGCCAGTAGTATAGTGTACAGGGAGGGGGGTCTTTATGAGCAGTTCTTC CASSIVYREGGLYEQFF
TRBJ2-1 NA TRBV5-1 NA TGCGCCAGCAGCTTGGACAGTCAGAATGAGCAGTTCTTC CASSLDSQNEQFF
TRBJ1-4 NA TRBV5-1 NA TGCGCCAGCAGACTGAGCCCGGGGAGTGGAGAAAAACTGTTTTTT CASRLSPGSGEKLFF
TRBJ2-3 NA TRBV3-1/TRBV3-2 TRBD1 TGTGCCAGCAGCCAGGCTGGGACAGGGGTAAGCTCAGATACGCAGTATTTT CASSQAGTGVSSDTQYF
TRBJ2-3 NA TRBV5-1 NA TGCGCCAGCAGCTTGGCCTGGGGAGGCACAGATACGCAGTATTTT CASSLAWGGTDTQYF
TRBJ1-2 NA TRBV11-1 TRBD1 TGTGCCAGCAGCGCCCCCGGGACAGTTAACTATGGCTACACCTTC CASSAPGTVNYGYTF
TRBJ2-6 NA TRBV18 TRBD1 TGTGCCAGCTCACCGGGACAGGGTGGAGGGGCCAACGTCCTGACTTTC CASSPGQGGGANVLTF
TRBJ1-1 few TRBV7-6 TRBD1 TGTGCCAGCAGCTTGGGACAGTGGACTGAAGCTTTCTTT CASSLGQWTEAFF
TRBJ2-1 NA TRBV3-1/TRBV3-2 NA TGTGCCAGCAGCCAATCGTACAGGGAGAATGAGCAGTTCTTC CASSQSYRENEQFF
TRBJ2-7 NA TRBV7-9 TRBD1 TGTGCCAGCAGCTATGGGTGGCAGGGGGCATGGTACGAGCAGTACTTC CASSYGWQGAWYEQYF
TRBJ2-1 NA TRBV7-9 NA TGTGCCAGCAGCTTATGGGACCGGGACTCTTCTGATGAGCAGTTCTTC CASSLWDRDSSDEQFF
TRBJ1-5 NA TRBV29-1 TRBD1 TGCAGTGCAACAGGGGGCGATTATCAGCCCCAGCATTTT CSATGGDYQPQHF
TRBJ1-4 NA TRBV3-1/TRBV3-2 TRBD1 TGTGCCAGCAGCCAAAGACAGGGGAATGAAAAACTGTTTTTT CASSQRQGNEKLFF
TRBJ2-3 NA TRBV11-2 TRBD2 TGTGCCAGCAGCTTACCCCGTAGGGCTAGCGGGAGCACAGATACGCAGTATTTT CASSLPRRASGSTDTQYF
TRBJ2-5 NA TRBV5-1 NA TGCGCCAGCAGCGCCCGGGGTAGGGAGACCCAGTACTTC CASSARGRETQYF
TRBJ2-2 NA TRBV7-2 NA TGTGCCAGCACAGGAGGAGGGGGCGGCACCGGGGAGCTGTTTTTT CASTGGGGGTGELFF
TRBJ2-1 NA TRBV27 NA TGTGCCAGCAGTTCCTTGAGCTCCTACAATGAGCAGTTCTTC CASSSLSSYNEQFF
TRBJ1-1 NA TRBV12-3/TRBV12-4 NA TGTGCCAGCACCCTATATAACGATGAAGCTTTCTTT CASTLYNDEAFF
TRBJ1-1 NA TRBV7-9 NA TGTGCCAGCAGCTTAGCCCACCCGGGGAGCACTGAAGCTTTCTTT CASSLAHPGSTEAFF
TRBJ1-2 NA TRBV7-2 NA TGTGCCAGCAGCCCTTATACAGGGTTAGGCTACACCTTC CASSPYTGLGYTF
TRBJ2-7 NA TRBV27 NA TGTGCCAGCAGTTTTAGCGGTTCCTACGAGCAGTACTTC CASSFSGSYEQYF
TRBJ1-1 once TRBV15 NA TGTGCCACCAGCAGACTTTTCGGGAGTGAGACTGAAGCTTTCTTT CATSRLFGSETEAFF